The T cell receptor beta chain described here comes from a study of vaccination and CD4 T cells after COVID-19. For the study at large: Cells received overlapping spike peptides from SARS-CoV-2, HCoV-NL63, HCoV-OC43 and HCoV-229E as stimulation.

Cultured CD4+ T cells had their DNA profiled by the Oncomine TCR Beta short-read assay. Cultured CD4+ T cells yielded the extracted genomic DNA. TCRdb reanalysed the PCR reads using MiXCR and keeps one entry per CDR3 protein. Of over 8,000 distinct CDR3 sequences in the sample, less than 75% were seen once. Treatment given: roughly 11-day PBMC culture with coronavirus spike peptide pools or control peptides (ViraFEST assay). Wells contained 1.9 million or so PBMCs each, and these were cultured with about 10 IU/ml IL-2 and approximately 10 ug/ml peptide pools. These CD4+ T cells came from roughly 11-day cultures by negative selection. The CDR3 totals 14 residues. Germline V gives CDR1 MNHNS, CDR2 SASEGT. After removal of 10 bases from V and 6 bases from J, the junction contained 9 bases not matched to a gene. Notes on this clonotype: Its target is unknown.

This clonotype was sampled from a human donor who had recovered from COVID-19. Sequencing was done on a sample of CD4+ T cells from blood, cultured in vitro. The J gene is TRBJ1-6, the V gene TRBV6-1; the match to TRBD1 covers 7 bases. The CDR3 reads CATSRGQTNSPLHF. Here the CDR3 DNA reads TGTGCCACCTCCCGGGGACAGACTAATTCACCCCTCCACTTT.